The clone carrying this T cell receptor beta chain was counted once. Its specificity is unknown. The sample comes from a study of OX40 agonist ivuxolimab in advanced cancers. Study-level background: Checkpoint inhibitors had been given previously to under 50% of patients.

Method: immunoSEQ multiplex PCR; TCRdb's copy keeps in-frame clones and lacks some. The table lists approximately 72,000 clones, roughly 84% of them singletons. The CDR3 is 15 residues long. Germline assignment: CDR1 SGHRS and CDR2 YFSETQ. V gave up 3 bases and J gave up 2 bases, with 14 bases separating them. Whole-study results and caveats: Both CD4+ and CD8+ T cell populations in blood had undergone clonal expansion by week 6 at 0.1 to 3.0 mg/kg.

Material: CD4+ or CD8+ T cells sorted from blood, obtained in a trial of the OX40 agonist ivuxolimab. The genes are TRBV5-1 and TRBJ2-5; a possible D gene is TRBD2 (6 bases). The receptor's source is an adult with an advanced solid tumor such as melanoma, head and neck, liver or kidney cancer. In DNA form, the CDR3 reads TGCGCCAGCAGCTCCCGACTAGTAACACAAGAGACCCAGTACTTC. Residues: CASSSRLVTQETQYF.